A selection of T cell receptor beta chains follows, all from one sample in a study of OX40 agonist ivuxolimab in advanced cancers. Measured with immunoSEQ multiplex PCR; TCRdb has only the in-frame clones, and not every one. The data contain about 60,000 clones, about nine tenths of them seen just once; the ten biggest clones take up around 0.99%. The material was CD4+ or CD8+ T cells sorted from blood, obtained in a trial of the OX40 agonist ivuxolimab. The origin of the receptors is an adult with an advanced solid tumor such as melanoma, head and neck, liver or kidney cancer. The CDR3 runs from the conserved cysteine through the conserved F or W. D genes are given only for firm matches. Part of the rows lack a size; the others show once, few, many or a class for expanded clones.

D | J | V | size | DNA | CDR3
TRBD2 | TRBJ2-7 | TRBV7-2 | - | TGTGCCAGCAGCTTGGAGGGACTAGCGGGACTAAGCGAGCAGTACTTC | CASSLEGLAGLSEQYF
- | TRBJ2-7 | TRBV4-3 | - | TGCGCCAGCAGCCTCCATCTAGGCGCAGCTGCGTACGAGCAGTACTTC | CASSLHLGAAAYEQYF
TRBD1 | TRBJ2-5 | TRBV11-1 | once | TGTGCCAGCACCCACAGGGGCGTCGGTGTGAGTCTTGGGGAGACCCAGTACTTC | CASTHRGVGVSLGETQYF
TRBD1 | TRBJ2-4 | TRBV19 | few | TGTGCCAGTAGTACCGGGACAGGGTTAGCCAAAAACATTCAGTACTTC | CASSTGTGLAKNIQYF
TRBD1 | TRBJ1-2 | TRBV18 | - | TGTGCCAGCTCACCAATCGGACAGGGAGGGGACTATGGCTACACCTTC | CASSPIGQGGDYGYTF
- | TRBJ1-5 | TRBV28 | - | TGTGCCAGCAGCCCCGCGGGGGGCGCGATTGGGCAGCCCCAGCATTTT | CASSPAGGAIGQPQHF
TRBD1 | TRBJ1-5 | TRBV28 | - | TGTGCCAGCAGTCCAGGGGGCGGAGGTCAGCCCCAGCATTTT | CASSPGGGGQPQHF
TRBD1 | TRBJ1-2 | TRBV5-4 | - | TGTGCCAGCAGCTGGGACAGGGGGCCCTACACCTTC | CASSWDRGPYTF
- | TRBJ1-2 | TRBV30 | - | TGTGCCTGGAGTGTACTAGGGGGTGTCGGCTACACCTTC | CAWSVLGGVGYTF
TRBD1 | TRBJ1-2 | TRBV6-5 | - | TGTGCCAGCAGGGAGACAGGGTGGTATGGCTACACCTTC | CASRETGWYGYTF
- | TRBJ2-7 | TRBV6-6 | - | TGTGCCAGCAGTGAGGCAGTGCCCTATTACGAGCAGTACTTC | CASSEAVPYYEQYF
- | TRBJ2-2 | TRBV5-1 | - | TGCGCCAGCAGCTTGGAAGGGCCCGGGAACGGGGAGCTGTTTTTT | CASSLEGPGNGELFF
- | TRBJ2-5 | TRBV7-2 | - | TGTGCCAGCAGCTTAGATTTTGAGGCGGTCCAAGAGACCCAGTACTTC | CASSLDFEAVQETQYF
- | TRBJ2-5 | TRBV2 | - | TGTGCCAGCCAAGAGGGCCGGGAGACCCAGTACTTC | CASQEGRETQYF
- | TRBJ2-7 | TRBV6-5 | - | TGTGCCAGCAGTTACGATCGGGTGAGCTCCTACGAGCAGTACTTC | CASSYDRVSSYEQYF
- | TRBJ2-3 | TRBV19 | - | TGTGCCAGTAGTATCGAAGTCACAGATACGCAGTATTTT | CASSIEVTDTQYF
- | TRBJ1-1 | TRBV6-1 | few | TGTGCCAGCGCGGGTCGACTTAACACTGAAGCTTTCTTT | CASAGRLNTEAFF
- | TRBJ1-4 | TRBV4-1 | - | TGCGCCAGCAGCCAAGTATCGGCTAATGAAAAACTGTTTTTT | CASSQVSANEKLFF
TRBD2 | TRBJ2-1 | TRBV9 | - | TGTGCCAGCAGCGCGGGACTAGCCTCCTACAATGAGCAGTTCTTC | CASSAGLASYNEQFF
TRBD2 | TRBJ2-2 | TRBV19 | - | TGTGCCTCAGGGACTAGCGCGAACACCGGGGAGCTGTTTTTT | CASGTSANTGELFF
- | TRBJ1-1 | TRBV28 | once | TGTGCCAGCGCCAGTGGCGGGACTGAAGCTTTCTTT | CASASGGTEAFF
- | TRBJ2-3 | TRBV6-5 | once | TGTGCCAGCAGTTACAGGGAACCGCGGCAGTATTTT | CASSYREPRQYF
TRBD2 | TRBJ2-1 | TRBV19 | - | TGTGCCCCTGTGGCACCAAAGCGGGAGGGGGGTAATGAGCAGTTCTTC | CAPVAPKREGGNEQFF
TRBD1 | TRBJ2-7 | TRBV10-3 | - | TGTGCCATCAGTGAGACAGGGGTAGAGCAGTACTTC | CAISETGVEQYF
TRBD2 | TRBJ2-1 | TRBV11-2 | - | TGTGCCAGCAGCCGGACTAGCGCCAGCTCCTACAATGAGCAGTTCTTC | CASSRTSASSYNEQFF
- | TRBJ2-3 | TRBV30 | - | TGTGCCTGGAGTGTTGAGCGGGCTGGGCCTACGCAGTATTTT | CAWSVERAGPTQYF
TRBD1 | TRBJ2-7 | TRBV28 | - | TGTGCCAGCAGTTTTACGGACAGGGTTCTCTACGAGCAGTACTTC | CASSFTDRVLYEQYF
- | TRBJ2-7 | TRBV2 | - | TGTGCCAGCACGGGCGACGTCCCAAACTCCTACGAGCAGTACTTC | CASTGDVPNSYEQYF
- | TRBJ2-3 | TRBV28 | - | TGTGCCAGCAGTAAGAGGGACACCGGCCCCGGGGATACGCAGTATTTT | CASSKRDTGPGDTQYF
- | TRBJ1-5 | TRBV7-2 | - | TGTGCCAGCAGCTTAGTGGCAGGGCCTAATCAGCCCCAGCATTTT | CASSLVAGPNQPQHF
- | TRBJ2-3 | TRBV5-1 | few | TGCGCCAGTACAGGGGAGGATAGCACAGATACGCAGTATTTT | CASTGEDSTDTQYF
TRBD1 | TRBJ1-2 | TRBV18 | once | TGTGCCAGCTCACCAACGAGGACAGGGAACTATGGCTACACCTTC | CASSPTRTGNYGYTF
- | TRBJ1-1 | TRBV18 | - | TGTGCCAGCTCCCTCGGACAGAACGGAGAAGCTTTCTTT | CASSLGQNGEAFF
TRBD1 | TRBJ1-3 | TRBV7-3 | - | TGTGCCAGCAGCTTCGGCAGGGGGCGGAAATTTTCTGGAAACACCATATATTTT | CASSFGRGRKFSGNTIYF
- | TRBJ1-4 | TRBV7-2 | - | TGTGCCAGCAGCTTTCTAAGAGGGCAGGGAACTAATGAAAAACTGTTTTTT | CASSFLRGQGTNEKLFF
- | TRBJ2-5 | TRBV5-4 | - | TGTGCCAGCAGCTTGGAGGGCTTCCAAGAGACCCAGTACTTC | CASSLEGFQETQYF
TRBD1 | TRBJ2-1 | TRBV5-4 | few | TGTGCCAGCAGCTCTTCGTTAACAGGGGGCGCCTACAATGAGCAGTTCTTC | CASSSSLTGGAYNEQFF
- | TRBJ1-1 | TRBV28 | few | TGTGCCAGCAGTTTATGGGACAATGAAGCTTTCTTT | CASSLWDNEAFF
- | TRBJ1-4 | TRBV19 | - | TGTGCCAGTAGGACCGGGACGGCGAATGAAAAACTGTTTTTT | CASRTGTANEKLFF
TRBD1 | TRBJ2-3 | TRBV30 | - | TGTGCCTGGAGACGGACAGGGAGAAGCACAGATACGCAGTATTTT | CAWRRTGRSTDTQYF
- | TRBJ2-3 | TRBV19 | - | TGTGCCAGTAGTATAGATCCCCGGGATCCTGGCACAGATACGCAGTATTTT | CASSIDPRDPGTDTQYF
TRBD1 | TRBJ1-2 | TRBV29-1 | - | TGCAGCGTCGGAGGGACAGCAAACTATGGCTACACCTTC | CSVGGTANYGYTF
- | TRBJ1-1 | TRBV5-1 | - | TGCGCCAGCCTCAGAGAATCCTACAACACTGAAGCTTTCTTT | CASLRESYNTEAFF
- | TRBJ1-5 | TRBV15 | - | TGTGCCACCAGCAGAGATCGAGGTTTCCAGCCCCAGCATTTT | CATSRDRGFQPQHF
TRBD2 | TRBJ2-1 | TRBV11-3 | - | TGTGCCAGCAGCTTAGGAAACGGACTAGCGGGTTACAATGAGCAGTTCTTC | CASSLGNGLAGYNEQFF
- | TRBJ2-1 | TRBV5-4 | - | TGTGCCAGCAGCTTGGATGCGGGACCCTCCTACAATGAGCAGTTCTTC | CASSLDAGPSYNEQFF
- | TRBJ1-5 | TRBV28 | - | TGTGCCAGCAGTTTGTCGGGTGGGAATAGCAATCAGCCCCAGCATTTT | CASSLSGGNSNQPQHF
TRBD1 | TRBJ2-3 | TRBV7-9 | once | TGTGCCAGCAGCACCGGGACAGGGAGCACAGATACGCAGTATTTT | CASSTGTGSTDTQYF
- | TRBJ2-7 | TRBV7-9 | - | TGTGCCAGCAGCGCACTAGCATCAACCTACGAGCAGTACTTC | CASSALASTYEQYF
- | TRBJ1-1 | TRBV7-9 | few | TGTGCCAGCAGCTTAGGCCAGGGGAGAGCTTTCTTT | CASSLGQGRAFF
TRBD2 | TRBJ2-1 | TRBV10-3 | - | TGTGCCATCAGTGGGACACGGGAGGGGAATGAGCAGTTCTTC | CAISGTREGNEQFF
- | TRBJ2-3 | TRBV27 | - | TGTGCCAGCAGTTTATATAGGACAACTAGCACAGATACGCAGTATTTT | CASSLYRTTSTDTQYF
- | TRBJ2-3 | TRBV6-6 | - | TGTGCCAGCAGTCTTTACACAGATACGCAGTATTTT | CASSLYTDTQYF
TRBD2 | TRBJ2-2 | TRBV28 | - | TGTGCCAGCAGTCGCTCGGGACTAGCGGAGGCGAACACCGGGGAGCTGTTTTTT | CASSRSGLAEANTGELFF
- | TRBJ1-1 | TRBV19 | - | TGTGCCAGTAGTGATAGGGGAGACGGGGGTCCGAGCACTGAAGCTTTCTTT | CASSDRGDGGPSTEAFF
- | TRBJ2-7 | TRBV7-2 | - | TGTGCCAGCAGCTTAGTGGGGAGCCCTAAGCAGTACTTC | CASSLVGSPKQYF
- | TRBJ1-5 | TRBV6-1 | - | TGTGCCAGCAGTGAATCAGGTTACAATCAGCCCCAGCATTTT | CASSESGYNQPQHF
- | TRBJ2-1 | TRBV28 | - | TGTGCCAGCAGTCCACCGACTAGAGGCTCTGAGCAGTTCTTC | CASSPPTRGSEQFF
TRBD2 | TRBJ2-3 | TRBV5-1 | - | TGCGCCAGCAGCTCCTCACTAGCGGGAGCGGCAGATACGCAGTATTTT | CASSSSLAGAADTQYF
- | TRBJ2-2 | TRBV11-2 | - | TGTGCCAGCAGCTTAGTGATGGGCTACGGGGAGCTGTTTTTT | CASSLVMGYGELFF